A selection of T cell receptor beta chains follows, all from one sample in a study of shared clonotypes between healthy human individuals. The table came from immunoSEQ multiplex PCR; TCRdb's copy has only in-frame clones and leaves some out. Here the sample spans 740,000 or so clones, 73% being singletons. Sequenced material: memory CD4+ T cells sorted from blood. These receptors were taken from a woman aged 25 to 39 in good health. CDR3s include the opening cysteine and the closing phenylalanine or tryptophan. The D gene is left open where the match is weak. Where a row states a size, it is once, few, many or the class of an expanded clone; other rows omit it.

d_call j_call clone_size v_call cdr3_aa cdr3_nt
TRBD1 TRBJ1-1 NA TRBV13 CASSRTGWNTEAFF TGTGCCAGCAGCCGGACAGGATGGAACACTGAAGCTTTCTTT
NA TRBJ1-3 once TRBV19 CASSSGSTGNTIYF TGTGCCAGTAGTTCAGGGAGCACTGGAAACACCATATATTTT
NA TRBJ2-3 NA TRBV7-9 CASSLDRQLITQYF TGTGCCAGCAGCTTAGATCGGCAGCTTATTACGCAGTATTTT
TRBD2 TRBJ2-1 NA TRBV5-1 CASSPGTSGLNNEQFF TGCGCCAGCAGTCCAGGGACTAGCGGACTGAACAATGAGCAGTTCTTC
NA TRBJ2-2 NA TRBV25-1 CASRAGLIDGELFF TGTGCCAGCAGGGCAGGGCTTATTGACGGGGAGCTGTTTTTT
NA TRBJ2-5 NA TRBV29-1 CSVEVTGQVETQYF TGCAGCGTTGAAGTTACGGGACAAGTAGAGACCCAGTACTTC
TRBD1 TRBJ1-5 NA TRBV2 CASSRDRGSQPQHF TGTGCCAGCAGCCGGGACAGGGGTAGTCAGCCCCAGCATTTT
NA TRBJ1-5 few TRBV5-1 CASSFDGNQPQHF TGCGCCAGCAGCTTTGATGGCAATCAGCCCCAGCATTTT
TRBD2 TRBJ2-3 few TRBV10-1 CASSDPSGDTQYF TGCGCCAGCAGTGATCCTAGCGGAGATACGCAGTATTTT
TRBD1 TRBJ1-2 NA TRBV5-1 CASSLGDRDYGGYTF TGCGCCAGCAGCTTGGGCGACAGGGACTATGGAGGCTACACCTTC
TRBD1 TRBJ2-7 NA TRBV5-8 CASSLAGTGIYEQYF TGTGCCAGCAGCTTGGCCGGGACAGGCATCTACGAGCAGTACTTC
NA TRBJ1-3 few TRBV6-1 CASSEDGASGNTIYF TGTGCCAGCAGTGAAGACGGTGCCTCTGGAAACACCATATATTTT
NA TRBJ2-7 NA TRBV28 CASSFWVKGRWYEQYF TGTGCCAGCAGTTTTTGGGTAAAGGGACGCTGGTACGAGCAGTACTTC
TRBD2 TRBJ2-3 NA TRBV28 CASSFPNLGLAGQRDTQYF TGTGCCAGCAGTTTTCCGAACTTGGGACTAGCGGGCCAACGGGATACGCAGTATTTT
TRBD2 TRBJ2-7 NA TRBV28 CASPPAVGGIMDEQYF TGTGCCAGCCCTCCCGCCGTGGGGGGGATAATGGACGAGCAGTACTTC
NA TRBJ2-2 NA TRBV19 CASSMRQYTGELFF TGTGCCAGTAGTATGAGGCAGTACACCGGGGAGCTGTTTTTT
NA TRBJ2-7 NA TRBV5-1 CASTSGDTYEQYF TGCGCCAGCACTAGTGGTGACACCTACGAGCAGTACTTC
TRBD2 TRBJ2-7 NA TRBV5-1 CASSLGLAGDFDYEQYF TGCGCCAGCAGCTTGGGGCTAGCGGGCGACTTTGACTACGAGCAGTACTTC
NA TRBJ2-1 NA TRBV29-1 CSVEPAVSPNEQFF TGCAGCGTTGAGCCAGCTGTGTCCCCCAATGAGCAGTTCTTC
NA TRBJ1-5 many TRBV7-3 CASSLGYGQPQHF TGTGCCAGCAGCTTGGGGTATGGTCAGCCCCAGCATTTT
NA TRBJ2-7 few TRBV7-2 CASSLLIPLGEQYF TGTGCCAGCAGCTTACTAATTCCTTTGGGGGAGCAGTACTTC
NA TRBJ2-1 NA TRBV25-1 CASSASGTGIINEQFF TGTGCCAGCAGTGCCTCCGGGACTGGAATTATCAATGAGCAGTTCTTC
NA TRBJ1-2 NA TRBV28 CASSNYGYTF TGTGCCAGCAGCAATTATGGCTACACCTTC
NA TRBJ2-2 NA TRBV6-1 CASRGDGNTGELFF TGTGCCAGCAGGGGGGACGGGAACACCGGGGAGCTGTTTTTT
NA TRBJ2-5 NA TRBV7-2 CASSLEKGPETQYF TGTGCCAGCAGCCTGGAGAAGGGCCCAGAGACCCAGTACTTC
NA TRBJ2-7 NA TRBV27 CASSLEVGPYEQYF TGTGCCAGCAGTCTAGAAGTGGGTCCATACGAGCAGTACTTC
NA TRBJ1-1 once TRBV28 CASSLPPAEAFF TGTGCCAGCAGCCTCCCCCCAGCCGAAGCTTTCTTT
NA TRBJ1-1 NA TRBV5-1 CASTSSPGMNTEAFF TGCGCCAGCACTTCAAGCCCGGGGATGAACACTGAAGCTTTCTTT
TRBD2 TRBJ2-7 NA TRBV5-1 CASSLPGLAGTYEQYF TGCGCCAGCAGCTTGCCAGGCCTAGCGGGGACCTACGAGCAGTACTTC
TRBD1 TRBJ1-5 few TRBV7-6 CASSLGQGAAMAQHF TGTGCCAGCAGCTTAGGACAGGGGGCTGCTATGGCCCAGCATTTT
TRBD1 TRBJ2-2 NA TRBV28 CASRWDRVPGELFF TGTGCCAGCAGGTGGGACAGGGTCCCCGGGGAGCTGTTTTTT
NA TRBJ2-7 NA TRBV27 CASSSRIPPYEQYF TGTGCCAGCAGTTCACGAATACCGCCCTACGAGCAGTACTTC
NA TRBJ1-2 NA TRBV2 CASSEGMDYGYTF TGTGCCAGCAGTGAGGGCATGGACTATGGCTACACCTTC
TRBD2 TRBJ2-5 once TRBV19 CASTRTSGNMETQYF TGTGCCAGTACCCGGACTAGCGGGAATATGGAGACCCAGTACTTC
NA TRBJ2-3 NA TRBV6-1 CASSPGRSTDTQYF TGTGCCAGCAGTCCGGGGAGGTCAACAGATACGCAGTATTTT
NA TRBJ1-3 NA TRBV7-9 CASSSRRQGGNTIYF TGTGCCAGCAGCTCTCGCAGGCAAGGGGGAAACACCATATATTTT
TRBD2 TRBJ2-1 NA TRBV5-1 CASSLAGGNNEQFF TGCGCCAGCAGCTTGGCGGGAGGAAACAATGAGCAGTTCTTC
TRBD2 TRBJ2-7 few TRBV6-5 CASSYRTSPYYEQYF TGTGCCAGCAGCTACCGGACTAGCCCCTACTACGAGCAGTACTTC
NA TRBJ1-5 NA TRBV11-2 CASSEGVYQPQHF TGTGCCAGCAGCGAAGGGGTTTATCAGCCCCAGCATTTT
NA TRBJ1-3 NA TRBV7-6 CASSLAGAGLANTIYF TGTGCCAGCAGCTTAGCGGGGGCAGGGCTGGCGAACACCATATATTTT
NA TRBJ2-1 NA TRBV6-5 CASSRTFRGNNEQFF TGTGCCAGCAGTAGGACTTTTCGGGGAAACAATGAGCAGTTCTTC
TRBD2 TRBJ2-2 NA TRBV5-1 CASSWASGRSNTGELFF TGCGCCAGCAGCTGGGCTAGCGGGAGATCGAACACCGGGGAGCTGTTTTTT
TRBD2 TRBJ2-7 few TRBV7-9 CASTGLAGSYEQYF TGTGCCAGCACCGGACTAGCGGGATCCTACGAGCAGTACTTC
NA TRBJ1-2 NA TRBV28 CASKQSPYGYTF TGTGCCAGCAAGCAGAGTCCCTATGGCTACACCTTC
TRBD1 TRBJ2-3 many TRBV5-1 CASSPTGDNTDTQYF TGCGCCAGCAGCCCGACAGGGGACAACACAGATACGCAGTATTTT
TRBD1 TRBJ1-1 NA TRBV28 CASRSGTAFKAFF TGTGCCAGCAGGTCCGGGACAGCCTTTAAAGCTTTCTTT
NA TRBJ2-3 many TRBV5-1 CASSLGWGYTDTQYF TGCGCCAGCAGCTTGGGTTGGGGGTACACAGATACGCAGTATTTT
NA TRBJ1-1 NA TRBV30 CAWMRPDQDTEAFF TGTGCCTGGATGCGTCCCGACCAGGACACTGAAGCTTTCTTT
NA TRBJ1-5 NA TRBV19 CASSSQDGQPQHF TGTGCCAGTAGTAGTCAGGACGGACAGCCCCAGCATTTT
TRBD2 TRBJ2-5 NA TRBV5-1 CASSLRTSGRGETQYF TGCGCCAGCAGCTTGAGGACTAGCGGGAGGGGTGAGACCCAGTACTTC
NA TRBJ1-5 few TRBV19 CASSSLREPQHF TGTGCCAGTAGTAGCCTCCGGGAACCCCAGCATTTT
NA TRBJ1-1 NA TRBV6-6 CASSYFGGTEAFF TGTGCCAGCAGTTACTTCGGGGGCACTGAAGCTTTCTTT
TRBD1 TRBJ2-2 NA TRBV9 CASSATGSNGELFF TGTGCCAGCAGCGCGACAGGGTCCAACGGGGAGCTGTTTTTT
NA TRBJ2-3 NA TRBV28 CASSSSGTPSTDTQYF TGTGCCAGCAGTTCCTCCGGGACCCCTAGCACAGATACGCAGTATTTT
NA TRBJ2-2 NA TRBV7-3 CASRQNTGELFF TGTGCCAGCCGACAGAACACCGGGGAGCTGTTTTTT